Shown below are 31 T cell receptor beta chains from a single sample sequenced in a study of control samples from healthy donors and cancer patients. Sequencing was performed with immunoSEQ multiplex PCR; in TCRdb, only in-frame clones are kept and a portion is missing. The table includes some 130,000 clones, less than 95% detected once. Source material: blood. The receptor set was obtained from a man aged 30-40 years in good health.

The chain joins TRBV4-3 to TRBJ2-1; no clear D gene. The CDR3 extends over 14 amino acids. V gave up 1 base and J gave up 4 bases, with 8 bases separating them. The germline CDR1 and CDR2 sequences are LGHNA and YSLEER. The CDR3 spells CASSQVVEYNEQFF. CDR3 DNA sequence: TGCGCCAGCAGCCAAGTTGTGGAATACAATGAGCAGTTCTTC.

The chain employs TRBV9 and TRBJ2-5; no definite D call. CDR1 SGDLS and CDR2 YYNGEE come from the germline V gene. The CDR3 spans 14 residues. With 3 bases removed from V and 5 bases from J, the gap between germline ends came to 14 bases. The CDR3 is CASSGSTYGETQYF. The CDR3, as DNA: TGTGCCAGCAGCGGTAGCACCTACGGGGAGACCCAGTACTTC. Drawing the rest from reference TRBV9 and TRBJ2-5, the complete variable domain is DSGVTQTPKHLITATGQRVTLRCSPRSGDLSVYWYQQSLDQGLQFLIQYYNGEERAKGNILERFSAQQFPDLHSELNLSSLELGDSALYFCASSGSTYGETQYFGPGTRLLVL.

This clone was found a few times. This chain uses TRBV9 with TRBJ2-7, with D tentatively TRBD2 (5 bases). V shed 3 bases and J shed 0 bases, with 7 bases lying between them. Germline CDR1 SGDLS, CDR2 YYNGEE. The CDR3 has 13 residues. Written as DNA, the CDR3 is TGTGCCAGCAGCGGGACTGGCTCCTACGAGCAGTACTTC. Translated: CASSGTGSYEQYF.

This chain connects TRBV19 to TRBJ2-3, with 7 bases lining up with TRBD1. The CDR3 is 12 residues long. The germline gives CDR1 LNHDA, CDR2 SQIVND (reference sequence). The trim removed 9 bases at V and 1 base at J, leaving 1 base unmatched. The CDR3 nucleotides read TGTGCCAGGCAGGGGGGCACAGATACGCAGTATTTT. Its protein is CARQGGTDTQYF.

V and J are TRBV28 and TRBJ2-3; tentative D call: TRBD2 (6 bases). This CDR3 is 13 amino acids long. Germline CDR1 MDHEN, CDR2 SYDVKM. The V and J ends lost 8 bases and 1 base respectively, with 10 bases between them. CDR3 DNA: TGTGCCAGCGATGAGCGGGGCACAGATACGCAGTATTTT. This codes for CASDERGTDTQYF.

The V call is TRBV6-2 or TRBV6-3, the J call TRBJ2-7, with 7 bases identical to TRBD2. Germline V gene sequence: CDR1 MNHEY, CDR2 SVGEGT. V was clipped by 2 bases and J by 12 bases; unmatched bases: 10. The CDR3 extends over 13 amino acids. This CDR3 reads CASSYRPGRDPYF. CDR3 bases: TGTGCCAGCAGTTACCGTCCAGGGAGGGATCCGTACTTC.

The rearrangement links TRBV19 to TRBJ1-4; D is undetermined. The germline CDR1 and CDR2 sequences are LNHDA and SQIVND (reference sequence). This CDR3 contains 14 residues. The germline V and J ends were trimmed by 6 bases and 0 bases, with 8 bases remaining between them. DNA for the CDR3: TGTGCCAGTAGAGACACCTCAACTAATGAAAAACTGTTTTTT. Its protein product is CASRDTSTNEKLFF. Based on the CDR3 plus reference TRBV19 and TRBJ1-4, the full variable domain is DGGITQSPKYLFRKEGQNVTLSCEQNLNHDAMYWYRQDPGQGLRLIYYSQIVNDFQKGDIAEGYSVSREKKESFPLTVTSAQKNPTAFYLCASRDTSTNEKLFFGSGTQLSVL.

The V and J genes are TRBV5-1 and TRBJ2-5, with D perhaps given as TRBD1 or TRBD2 (5 bases each). This CDR3 contains 14 residues. Germline V gene lookup returns CDR1 SGHRS and CDR2 YFSETQ. The V end lost 0 bases, the J end lost 4 bases, and 10 bases lay between the germline ends. The CDR3 DNA reads TGCGCCAGCAGCTTGGAATTGGGGGTAGAGACCCAGTACTTC. It translates to CASSLELGVETQYF. The full variable domain, its missing parts supplied by reference TRBV5-1 and TRBJ2-5, is KAGVTQTPRYLIKTRGQQVTLSCSPISGHRSVSWYQQTPGQGLQFLFEYFSETQRNKGNFPGRFSGRQFSNSRSEMNVSTLELGDSALYLCASSLELGVETQYFGPGTRLLVL.

The chain recombines TRBV5-1 with TRBJ1-5; D gene ambiguous. The CDR3 is 14 residues long. CDR1 is SGHRS, CDR2 YFSETQ, per germline. Trimming left V 0 bases short and J 7 bases short, with 11 bases between. CDR3 in DNA: TGCGCCAGCAGCTTGGCGGAGGGAGAACAGCCCCAGCATTTT. This translates into CASSLAEGEQPQHF.

The chain combines TRBV7-8 with TRBJ2-2, with no clear D. This CDR3 comprises 13 residues. Germline assignment: CDR1 SGHVS and CDR2 FQNEAQ. Deletions cut 3 bases from V and 6 bases from J, with 8 bases between. The chain's CDR3 is CASSLSAAGELFF. The DNA for the CDR3 is TGTGCCAGCAGCTTGTCCGCCGCCGGGGAGCTGTTTTTT.

The V call is TRBV4-1, the J call TRBJ2-1, with 7 bases that match TRBD2. J lost 4 bases, V lost 1 base, and 7 bases had no gene match. CDR1 and CDR2 (germline): MGHRA, YSYEKL. The CDR3 consists of 16 residues. CDR3 sequence: CASSQGDGGGYNEQFF. CDR3 sequence (DNA): TGCGCCAGCAGCCAAGGAGATGGGGGGGGGTACAATGAGCAGTTCTTC.

This CDR3 is CATSDLRHRELFF. In DNA, the CDR3 is TGTGCCACCAGTGATTTGAGGCATCGGGAGCTGTTTTTT. This chain uses TRBV24-1 with TRBJ2-2, with D unclear. The CDR3 length is 13 residues. Germline V lookup: CDR1 KGHDR, CDR2 SFDVKD. Trimming took 0 bases from V and 9 from J, leaving 7 bases between them.

In DNA, the CDR3 is TGTGCCAGCAGTTGGGAGACAGGCTATGGCTACACCTTC. Translation: CASSWETGYGYTF. The gene calls are TRBV6-1 and TRBJ1-2; maybe TRBD1 (6 bases). The CDR3 totals 13 residues. The V end was cut by 5 bases, the J end by 4 bases, with 11 bases between. Germline CDR1 is MNHNS and CDR2 is SASEGT.

The rearrangement joins TRBV18 to TRBJ1-3; D gene ambiguous. CDR1 and CDR2 (germline): KGHSH, LQKENI. The CDR3 is 16 amino acids. Trimming stripped 2 bases from V and 0 bases from J, with 11 bases between. The CDR3 DNA is TGTGCCAGCTCACCAGGGTCCCAAAACTCTGGAAACACCATATATTTT. Translation gives CASSPGSQNSGNTIYF.

V gene TRBV19 combines with J gene TRBJ2-5, with 7 bases identical to TRBD2. V shed 3 bases and J 3 bases; nucleotides not matched to a gene: 7. CDR1 is LNHDA, CDR2 SQIVND, per germline (reference sequence). CDR3 size: 15 residues. CDR3 sequence (DNA): TGTGCCAGTAGTATGGGAGGACTAGGGGAAGAGACCCAGTACTTC. Translation gives CASSMGGLGEETQYF.

This chain joins TRBV11-2 and TRBJ2-5; tentatively, D is TRBD2 (7 bases). The germline gives CDR1 SGHAT, CDR2 FQNNGV. V lost 2 bases and J 4 bases, leaving 17 bases between the germline ends. There are 16 residues in the CDR3. The CDR3 here is CASSLFRGASLETQYF. The CDR3 coding sequence is TGTGCCAGCAGCTTATTTCGGGGGGCCTCGCTAGAGACCCAGTACTTC.

The chain carries TRBV29-1 and TRBJ2-3; D is ambiguous. The CDR3 length is 11 residues. The V end lost 4 bases, the J end lost 2 bases, and 4 bases lay between the germline ends. Germline lookup yields CDR1 SQVTM and CDR2 ANQGSEA. CDR3 bases: TGCAGCGTTGGACCCACAGATACGCAGTATTTT. Translating it yields CSVGPTDTQYF.

The rearrangement uses TRBV4-1 and TRBJ1-5; D may be TRBD1 (5 bases). This CDR3 contains 15 residues. Germline CDR1 is MGHRA and CDR2 is YSYEKL. V was pared by 0 bases and J by 4 bases, with 10 bases between. CDR3 region: CASSQDRQKNQPQHF. The CDR3 DNA is TGCGCCAGCAGCCAAGATCGACAGAAGAATCAGCCCCAGCATTTT.

The chain combines TRBV19 with TRBJ2-7; D ambiguous. Trimming left V 3 bases short and J 6 bases short, with 15 bases between. Per germline, CDR1 LNHDA and CDR2 SQIVND (reference sequence). This CDR3 spans 14 amino acids. Here the CDR3 DNA reads TGTGCCAGTAGTATCTGGCAGGTTCCTGGCGAGCAGTACTTC. It is translated as CASSIWQVPGEQYF.

This rearrangement joins TRBV5-1 to TRBJ2-1, with 7 bases fitting TRBD2. CDR1 and CDR2 (germline): SGHRS, YFSETQ. CDR3 length: 15 residues. V shed 7 bases, J shed 0 bases, and the junction held 7 bases outside the gene matches. The CDR3 bases are TGCGCCAGCCGTACTACTAGCGACTCCTACAATGAGCAGTTCTTC. The encoded protein is CASRTTSDSYNEQFF.

V is TRBV5-4 and J is TRBJ2-7; D might be TRBD1 or TRBD2, each matching 6 bases. CDR1 is SGHNT and CDR2 is YYREEE in the germline V gene (reference sequence). CDR3 length equals 17 residues. V lost 0 bases and J lost 0, with 16 bases in between. The CDR3: CASSLDPSKGGSYEQYF. DNA of the CDR3: TGTGCCAGCAGCTTGGACCCTTCGAAGGGGGGCTCCTACGAGCAGTACTTC.

The chain has TRBV4-3 and TRBJ1-5; no definite D call. The germline V gene encodes CDR1 LGHNA and CDR2 YSLEER. Trimming shortened V by 0 bases and J by 1 base, and 10 bases separated the two germline ends. The CDR3 consists of 16 residues. The CDR3 DNA sequence: TGCGCCAGCAGCCAAGAAAGGCCGGTGAGCAATCAGCCCCAGCATTTT. It yields the protein CASSQERPVSNQPQHF.

The chain combines TRBV5-6 with TRBJ1-1, with 9 nucleotides matching TRBD1. Losses at the gene ends were 4 bases for V and 2 bases for J; bases not matched to a gene: 9. Germline values: CDR1 SGHDT, CDR2 YYEEEE. This CDR3 has 16 residues. CDR3 in amino acids: CASSVVGQGSNTEAFF. Written as DNA, the CDR3 is TGTGCCAGCAGCGTTGTGGGACAGGGATCTAACACTGAAGCTTTCTTT.

V is TRBV5-1 and J is TRBJ2-3; 7 bases line up with TRBD1. With V trimmed by 4 bases and J by 0 bases, 5 bases remained unmatched. The CDR3 sequence is 15 residues long. Germline CDR1 and CDR2: SGHRS and YFSETQ. The CDR3 region is CASSARTGSTDTQYF. The CDR3 bases are TGCGCCAGCAGCGCGCGGACAGGAAGCACAGATACGCAGTATTTT.

The V and J genes are TRBV12-3 or TRBV12-4 and TRBJ2-7, with unresolved D. The CDR3 spans 12 residues. Trimming removed 6 bases at V and 0 bases at J, with 6 bases between. CDR3 protein: CASSYSSYEQYF. The CDR3 bases are TGTGCCAGCAGCTATAGCTCCTACGAGCAGTACTTC.

The chain joins TRBV7-8 to TRBJ1-4; D call uncertain. CDR1 is SGHVS and CDR2 is FQNEAQ in the germline V gene. CDR3 size: 14 residues. V shed 0 bases and J shed 8 bases, with 10 bases lying between them. The CDR3 bases are TGTGCCAGCAGCTTAGCAACACTCGGGGAAAAACTGTTTTTT. Encoded protein: CASSLATLGEKLFF. Full variable domain (remainder filled in from reference TRBV7-8 and TRBJ1-4): GAGVSQSPRYKVAKRGQDVALRCDPISGHVSLFWYQQALGQGPEFLTYFQNEAQLDKSGLPSDRFFAERPEGSVSTLKIQRTQQEDSAVYLCASSLATLGEKLFFGSGTQLSVL.

The chain recombines TRBV6-5 with TRBJ1-4; 10 bases line up with TRBD1. CDR3 length equals 13 residues. With 6 bases clipped from V and 10 bases from J, the junction kept 5 bases outside the gene matches. The germline gives CDR1 MNHEY, CDR2 SVGAGI. CDR3 amino acids: CASSRQGAGKLFF. The DNA for the CDR3 is TGTGCCAGCAGCCGACAGGGGGCGGGAAAACTGTTTTTT.

The chain employs TRBV19 and TRBJ2-2, with D possibly matching TRBD1 (6 bases). This CDR3 is built from 14 residues. Looked up from germline, CDR1 is LNHDA and CDR2 is SQIVND (reference sequence). The ends were cut back, 7 bases at V and 3 bases at J, with 12 bases in the middle. In DNA form, the CDR3 reads TGTGCCAGTACGGACAGATCGGACACCGGGGAGCTGTTTTTT. Translating gives CASTDRSDTGELFF.

This chain joins TRBV7-3 and TRBJ2-2; D is ambiguous. This CDR3 is built from 17 residues. CDR1 SGHTA and CDR2 FQGTGA come from the germline V gene. V was clipped by 3 bases and J by 0 bases, with 14 bases between them. The CDR3 nucleotides read TGTGCCAGCAGCTTCCCCTCAGGACCCCCGAACACCGGGGAGCTGTTTTTT. The encoded protein is CASSFPSGPPNTGELFF. The full variable domain, rest sourced from reference TRBV7-3 and TRBJ2-2, is GAGVSQTPSNKVTEKGKYVELRCDPISGHTALYWYRQSLGQGPEFLIYFQGTGAADDSGLPNDRFFAVRPEGSVSTLKIQRTERGDSAVYLCASSFPSGPPNTGELFFGEGSRLTVL.

This chain connects TRBV5-8 to TRBJ1-6; 8 positions match TRBD1. The J segment lost 11 bases and the V segment lost 4 bases, leaving 8 bases of the junction unmatched. CDR1 and CDR2 from the germline V gene are SGHTS and YDEGEE. This CDR3 region has 14 residues. CDR3 in amino acids: CASSLGDRPPPLHF. CDR3 sequence (DNA): TGTGCCAGCAGCCTGGGGGACAGGCCACCACCCCTCCACTTT.

The J gene is TRBJ2-5, the V gene TRBV18; D tentatively reads TRBD1 or TRBD2 (6 bases each). CDR1 KGHSH and CDR2 LQKENI come from the germline V gene. CDR3 length equals 17 residues. The V end lost 1 base, the J end lost 0 bases, and 15 bases lay between the germline ends. The DNA of the CDR3 is TGTGCCAGCTCACCACGGATGCCGGGGGCAAACCAAGAGACCCAGTACTTC. Protein product: CASSPRMPGANQETQYF.